This TCR beta chain was identified in a study of metastatic and nonmetastatic thyroid tumors. Study-level background: Samples came from malignant and benign thyroid patients, and repertoires were compared across blood and tumor or nodule tissue.

No treatment had been given to any patient before thyroid surgery. The table lists this clone with a few counts. Its antigen is as yet unknown. The study's findings and limits: Malignant tumors reportedly showed significantly higher TCR beta diversity than benign nodules in both blood and tumor.

TCRdb re-processed the PCR reads through MiXCR. Among 15,000 to 20,000 clones listed, around a quarter were seen once. Germline assignment: CDR1 MNHNS and CDR2 SASEGT. The CDR3 consists of 15 residues. The trim removed 0 bases at V and 5 bases at J, leaving 6 bases unmatched. The clonotype originates from a female donor with papillary thyroid cancer or a benign thyroid nodule (not recorded which). Some clones in this sample may be carry-over from other donors' samples. The chain carries TRBV6-1 and TRBJ2-7; 8 bases line up with TRBD2. Source material: tumor tissue. The CDR3 nucleotides are TGTGCCAGCAGTGAAGCAGCGGGAGAATCGGACGAGCAGTACTTC. Protein product: CASSEAAGESDEQYF.